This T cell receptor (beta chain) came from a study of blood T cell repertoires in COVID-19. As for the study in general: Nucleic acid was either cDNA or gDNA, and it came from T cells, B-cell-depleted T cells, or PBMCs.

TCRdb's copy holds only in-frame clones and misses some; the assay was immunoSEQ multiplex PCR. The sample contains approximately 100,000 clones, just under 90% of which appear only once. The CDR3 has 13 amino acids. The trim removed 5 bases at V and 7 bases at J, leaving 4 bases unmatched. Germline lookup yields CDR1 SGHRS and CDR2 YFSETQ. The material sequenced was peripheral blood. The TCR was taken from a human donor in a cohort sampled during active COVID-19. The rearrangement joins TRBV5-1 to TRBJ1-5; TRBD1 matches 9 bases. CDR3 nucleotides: TGCGCCAGCAGGGTTGACAGGGGGCAGCCCCAGCATTTT. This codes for CASRVDRGQPQHF.